The sequence of this T cell receptor (beta chain) was determined in a study of blood T cell repertoires in COVID-19. The V end lost 0 bases, the J end lost 7 bases, and 13 bases lay between the germline ends. From germline, CDR1 is LGHDT and CDR2 YNNKEL (reference sequence). The CDR3 runs 16 residues. Per the original data handling: The assay estimated nucleated cells by amplifying reference gene primers. Only in-frame clones appear in the TCRdb table, and some are missing; sequencing was by immunoSEQ multiplex PCR. V, J and clone size are those of that table, while D and trimming were read from the DNA. The sample yields about 89,000 clones, more than 80% seen once.

The chain employs TRBV3-1 (or the pseudogene TRBV3-2) and TRBJ1-6; D perhaps matches TRBD1 (5 bases). The TCR originated in a woman aged 80 or over with acute or convalescent COVID-19. The sequenced sample consisted of peripheral blood. The CDR3 DNA reads TGTGCCAGCAGCCAAGAATGGGGGACTGGGAATTCACCCCTCCACTTT. Translated, it gives CASSQEWGTGNSPLHF.